A single sample gave rise to the 29 T cell receptor beta chains below, sequenced in a study of CD8+ T cells in alopecia areata. The treatment is: oral pan-JAK inhibitor, 5-10 mg twice daily. In each case, RNA was isolated and then reverse transcribed into cDNA as the sequencing template. The table came from immunoSEQ multiplex PCR; TCRdb's copy has only in-frame clones and leaves some out. The table has approximately 220,000 clones, roughly two fifths seen once. The sample in question was CD4+ T cells sorted from blood, obtained between weeks 30 and 35, from a patient treated with tofacitinib. The source of these receptors is a human donor with alopecia areata.

This chain uses TRBV5-1 with TRBJ1-1; D might be TRBD1 (5 bases). This CDR3 region has 16 residues. The germline V gene has CDR1 SGHRS and CDR2 YFSETQ. V lost 1 base, J lost 3 bases, and 16 bases lay in between. CDR3 sequence reads: CASSLFVGLGDTEAFF. CDR3 sequence (DNA): TGCGCCAGCAGCTTGTTCGTCGGACTGGGGGACACTGAAGCTTTCTTT.

This clone was observed a handful of times. The genes are TRBV7-9 and TRBJ1-4; 7 bases match TRBD1. This CDR3 has 15 residues. V dropped 1 base and J dropped 7; count of bases not matched to a gene: 6. CDR1 is SEHNR, CDR2 FQNEAQ, per germline (reference sequence). The CDR3 DNA is TGTGCCAGCAGCTTAGATGGGACAGCTTCTGAAAAACTGTTTTTT. This translates into CASSLDGTASEKLFF.

The CDR3 nucleotides are TGTGCCAGCAGTTACCAGCCGTTCTACGAGCAGTACTTC. Protein product: CASSYQPFYEQYF. The V call is TRBV6-5, the J call TRBJ2-7; D gene ambiguous. V was cut by 2 bases and J by 3 bases, with 8 bases left in between. This CDR3 comprises 13 residues. The V gene's germline CDR1 is MNHEY and CDR2 SVGAGI.

This clone has more than one count but fewer than ten. The chain recombines TRBV29-1 with TRBJ1-3, with D hard to call. Germline V gives CDR1 SQVTM, CDR2 ANQGSEA. The CDR3 contains 12 residues. V shed 3 bases and J shed 4 bases, with 7 bases lying between them. CDR3 amino acids: CSVEVPGNTIYF. As DNA, the CDR3 is TGCAGCGTTGAGGTTCCGGGAAACACCATATATTTT.

This sequence joins TRBV2 and TRBJ2-7; D gene uncertain. This CDR3 is built from 12 residues. Per the germline V gene, CDR1 is SNHLY and CDR2 is FYNNEI. The V and J ends lost 6 bases and 3 bases respectively, with 9 bases between them. Here the CDR3 reads CASSPGGYEQYF. DNA for the CDR3: TGTGCCAGCAGCCCCGGTGGCTACGAGCAGTACTTC.

The V gene is TRBV5-6, the J gene TRBJ1-4, with TRBD1 matching 9 bases. The CDR3 loop spans 15 amino acids. CDR1 and CDR2 (germline): SGHDT, YYEEEE. The junction had 5 bases not matched to a gene; V was cut back by 3 bases and J by 5 bases. The CDR3 DNA follows: TGTGCCAGCAGCTCACAGGGGGCTTGGAATGAAAAACTGTTTTTT. It specifies CASSSQGAWNEKLFF.

The J gene is TRBJ1-1, the V gene TRBV19; 7 bases agree with TRBD1. J was trimmed by 7 bases and V by 6 bases; bases with no gene match: 17. The CDR3 covers 16 residues. Germline V gives CDR1 LNHDA, CDR2 SQIVND (reference sequence). The CDR3 sequence is CASRDLGRGSAVEAFF. CDR3 coding DNA: TGTGCCAGTAGGGATTTAGGCAGGGGGAGCGCGGTTGAAGCTTTCTTT.

This sequence joins TRBV2 and TRBJ1-2, with a weak D call TRBD1 (5 bases). Trimming left V 2 bases short and J 2 bases short, with 12 bases between. Germline CDR1 and CDR2: SNHLY and FYNNEI. This CDR3 comprises 15 residues. In nucleotides, the CDR3 is TGTGCCAGCAGTGAATTGGGACTCCAAAACTATGGCTACACCTTC. Protein sequence: CASSELGLQNYGYTF.

The chain joins TRBV6-1 to TRBJ2-1; D gene ambiguous. The V end lost 2 bases, the J end lost 8 bases, and 4 bases lay between the germline ends. Germline V gene data show CDR1 as MNHNS and CDR2 as SASEGT. The CDR3 spans 11 residues. The CDR3 is CASSEIDEQFF. The CDR3 region has the DNA TGTGCCAGCAGTGAAATCGATGAGCAGTTCTTC.

V usage is TRBV2 and J usage is TRBJ2-5; D possibly matches TRBD1 or TRBD2 (6 bases each). The ends were cut back, 10 bases at V and 5 bases at J, with 20 bases in the middle. The CDR3 covers 14 residues. Germline V gives CDR1 SNHLY, CDR2 FYNNEI. CDR3 residues: CATMGGAGQETQYF. The DNA for the CDR3 is TGTGCCACCATGGGGGGCGCGGGTCAGGAGACCCAGTACTTC.

V and J are TRBV7-8 and TRBJ1-2; D is perhaps TRBD1 (6 bases). Trimming left V 4 bases short and J 4 bases short, with 19 bases between. This CDR3 region has 16 residues. CDR1 and CDR2 (germline): SGHVS, FQNEAQ. In nucleotides, the CDR3 is TGTGCCAGCAGCTCCCAGGGGAGGGGGACAAGCTATGGCTACACCTTC. Translating it yields CASSSQGRGTSYGYTF.

This clone was observed a few times. The CDR3 DNA reads as TGTGCCAGTCTCTCCAGCCGTGGAACTAATGAAAAACTGTTTTTT. Its protein product is CASLSSRGTNEKLFF. The V and J genes are TRBV19 and TRBJ1-4, with D unresolved. This CDR3 is built from 15 residues. The V and J ends lost 8 bases and 1 base respectively, with 14 bases between them. Looked up from germline, CDR1 is LNHDA and CDR2 is SQIVND (reference sequence).

This chain links TRBV2 with TRBJ1-2; TRBD1 aligns across 8 bases. Germline V gene lookup returns CDR1 SNHLY and CDR2 FYNNEI. The J segment lost 4 bases and the V segment lost 5 bases, leaving 9 bases of the junction unmatched. This CDR3 has 15 residues. CDR3 region: CASSSQGAGGYGYTF. CDR3 sequence (DNA): TGTGCCAGCAGTTCCCAGGGGGCAGGGGGCTATGGCTACACCTTC.

This clone occurred a few times. The CDR3 bases are TGTGCCAGCAGCTTGGAAGCGAAAAGCACAGATACGCAGTATTTT. It is translated as CASSLEAKSTDTQYF. V usage is TRBV5-4 and J usage is TRBJ2-3; D gene ambiguous. The CDR3 sequence is 15 residues long. The V and J ends lost 0 bases and 0 bases respectively, with 8 bases between them. Germline CDR1 and CDR2: SGHNT and YYREEE (reference sequence).

This clone came up a few times. The chain uses TRBV19 and TRBJ2-2; TRBD2 might be the D (6 bases). The CDR3 is 14 residues long. The V end lost 5 bases, the J end lost 5 bases, and 12 bases lay between the germline ends. Germline values: CDR1 LNHDA, CDR2 SQIVND (reference sequence). Here the CDR3 reads CASSSSGTTGELFF. CDR3 nucleotides: TGTGCCAGTAGTTCCTCCGGGACTACCGGGGAGCTGTTTTTT. The full variable domain, with the rest looked up from reference TRBV19 and TRBJ2-2, is DGGITQSPKYLFRKEGQNVTLSCEQNLNHDAMYWYRQDPGQGLRLIYYSQIVNDFQKGDIAEGYSVSREKKESFPLTVTSAQKNPTAFYLCASSSSGTTGELFFGEGSRLTVL.

The chain employs TRBV5-1 and TRBJ2-1, with 7 bases aligning to TRBD1. CDR1 SGHRS and CDR2 YFSETQ come from the germline V gene. This CDR3 is built from 16 residues. Trimming took 0 bases from V and 0 from J; bases not matched to a gene: 3. CDR3 sequence: CASSLGDSFSYNEQFF. CDR3 sequence (DNA): TGCGCCAGCAGCTTGGGGGACAGTTTCTCCTACAATGAGCAGTTCTTC.

This rearrangement joins TRBV5-1 to TRBJ2-2; D unclear. V lost 1 base and J lost 5, with 12 bases in between. CDR1 is SGHRS and CDR2 is YFSETQ in the germline V gene. The CDR3 runs to 15 residues. This chain's CDR3 is CASSLRSPWTGELFF. DNA for the CDR3: TGCGCCAGCAGCTTGAGATCTCCGTGGACCGGGGAGCTGTTTTTT.

The chain is built from TRBV6-1 and TRBJ2-7; TRBD1 is a possible D gene (6 bases). The CDR3 extends over 14 amino acids. Per germline, CDR1 MNHNS and CDR2 SASEGT. V was shortened by 1 base and J by 3 bases, with 10 bases between the two germline ends. The CDR3 region has the DNA TGTGCCAGCAGTGAAGGGACAGCCTACTACGAGCAGTACTTC. Translation gives CASSEGTAYYEQYF.

The chain recombines TRBV11-2 with TRBJ2-4; 10 nucleotides line up with TRBD1. The CDR3 has 17 residues. The germline V gene has CDR1 SGHAT and CDR2 FQNNGV. V lost 2 bases, J lost 7 bases, and 11 bases stayed unmatched. CDR3 protein: CASSLKTGTGVLNIQYF. CDR3 DNA: TGTGCCAGCAGCTTAAAAACCGGGACAGGGGTGTTGAACATTCAGTACTTC.

The rearrangement joins TRBV5-5 to TRBJ1-5; the D is unclear. This CDR3 spans 14 amino acids. V was pared by 0 bases and J by 0 bases, with 4 bases between. Germline assignment: CDR1 SGHKS and CDR2 YYEKEE (reference sequence). The CDR3: CASSLGTSNQPQHF. The CDR3 DNA reads TGTGCCAGCAGCTTGGGGACTAGCAATCAGCCCCAGCATTTT.

The chain uses TRBV5-1 and TRBJ2-1; 14 positions match TRBD2. This CDR3 has 15 residues. CDR1 is SGHRS, CDR2 YFSETQ, per germline. Trimming took 4 bases from V and 6 from J; bases not matched to a gene: 3. CDR3 region: CASSAGTSGSNEQFF. Written as DNA, the CDR3 is TGCGCCAGCAGCGCCGGGACTAGCGGGAGCAATGAGCAGTTCTTC.

The J gene is TRBJ1-6, the V gene TRBV25-1; no firm D call. V shed 5 bases and J shed 6 bases, with 14 bases lying between them. CDR1 is MGHDK and CDR2 is SYGVNS in the germline V gene. The CDR3 runs to 15 residues. The CDR3 sequence is CASSRGSGVNSPLHF. CDR3 sequence (DNA): TGTGCCAGCAGTCGTGGCAGTGGGGTTAATTCACCCCTCCACTTT. Complete variable domain (other parts from reference TRBV25-1 and TRBJ1-6): EADIYQTPRYLVIGTGKKITLECSQTMGHDKMYWYQQDPGMELHLIHYSYGVNSTEKGDLSSESTVSRIRTEHFPLTLESARPSHTSQYLCASSRGSGVNSPLHFGNGTRLTVT.

This chain links TRBV19 with TRBJ1-2, with D unclear. The CDR3 is 15 residues long. With 7 bases removed from V and 1 base from J, the gap between germline ends came to 16 bases. Germline values: CDR1 LNHDA, CDR2 SQIVND (reference sequence). The CDR3 DNA follows: TGTGCCAGTACCCGGACCAGGACGGGTAACTATGGCTACACCTTC. This sequence encodes CASTRTRTGNYGYTF.

The chain uses TRBV6-5 and TRBJ1-6, with D possibly TRBD1 on 6 matching bases. The germline CDR1 and CDR2 sequences are MNHEY and SVGAGI. This CDR3 is 14 amino acids long. With 3 bases removed from V and 10 bases from J, the gap between germline ends came to 13 bases. The CDR3 DNA is TGTGCCAGCAGTTATGCAGGGGTGCGCTCACCCCTCCACTTT. Residues: CASSYAGVRSPLHF.

The J gene is TRBJ2-7, the V gene TRBV11-2; perhaps D is TRBD1 or TRBD2 (5 bases each). V was clipped by 5 bases and J by 0 bases, with 14 bases between them. CDR1 and CDR2 from the germline V gene are SGHAT and FQNNGV. This CDR3 has 15 amino acids. CDR3 sequence: CASSAGTAISYEQYF. The CDR3 DNA follows: TGTGCCAGCAGCGCCGGGACGGCTATCTCCTACGAGCAGTACTTC.

This clone has more than one count but fewer than ten. This rearrangement joins TRBV29-1 to TRBJ1-3, with 10 bases lining up with TRBD1. After removal of 4 bases from V and 1 base from J, the junction contained 1 base not matched to a gene. This CDR3 is 14 amino acids long. Germline V gene sequence: CDR1 SQVTM, CDR2 ANQGSEA. CDR3 sequence: CSVGGQGSGNTIYF. DNA of the CDR3: TGCAGCGTTGGGGGACAGGGGTCTGGAAACACCATATATTTT.

This clone was seen a few times. The chain uses TRBV7-2 and TRBJ1-1, with D possibly TRBD1 on 6 matching bases. Between the trimmed V and J ends, which lost 1 base and 2 bases, there was a span of 14 bases. This CDR3 has 16 amino acids. The germline V gene encodes CDR1 SGHTA and CDR2 FQGNSA. Here the CDR3 reads CASSLVGTRKNTEAFF. CDR3 sequence (DNA): TGTGCCAGCAGCTTAGTAGGGACACGAAAAAACACTGAAGCTTTCTTT.

The chain links TRBV30 to TRBJ2-3; no reliable D call. CDR1 GTSNPN and CDR2 SVGIG come from the germline V gene (reference sequence). The V and J ends lost 0 bases and 5 bases respectively, with 3 bases between them. The CDR3 covers 11 residues. The CDR3 DNA reads TGTGCCTGGAGTGTTAAAGATACGCAGTATTTT. Protein product: CAWSVKDTQYF.

The V call is TRBV5-1, the J call TRBJ1-2; D remains unclear. V dropped 0 bases and J dropped 6 bases, with 12 bases sitting between them. The CDR3 is 14 amino acids. Looked up from germline, CDR1 is SGHRS and CDR2 is YFSETQ. CDR3 sequence reads: CASSLARPDDGYTF. As DNA, the CDR3 is TGCGCCAGCAGCTTGGCGCGGCCCGACGATGGCTACACCTTC.